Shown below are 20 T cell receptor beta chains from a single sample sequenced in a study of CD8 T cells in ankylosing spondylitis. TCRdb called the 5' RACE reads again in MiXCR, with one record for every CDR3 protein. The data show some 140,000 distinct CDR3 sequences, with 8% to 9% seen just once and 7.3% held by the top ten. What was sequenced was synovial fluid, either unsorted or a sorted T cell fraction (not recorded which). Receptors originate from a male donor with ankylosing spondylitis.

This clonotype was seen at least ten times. The CDR3 loop reads CSAYRGQANQPQHF. CDR3 DNA: TGCAGTGCCTACAGGGGACAGGCTAATCAGCCCCAGCATTTT. The chain links TRBV20-1 to TRBJ1-5; 8 bases fit TRBD1. The CDR3 extends over 14 amino acids. V was clipped by 6 bases and J by 4 bases; unmatched bases: 8. Germline V lookup: CDR1 DFQATT, CDR2 SNEGSKA (reference sequence).

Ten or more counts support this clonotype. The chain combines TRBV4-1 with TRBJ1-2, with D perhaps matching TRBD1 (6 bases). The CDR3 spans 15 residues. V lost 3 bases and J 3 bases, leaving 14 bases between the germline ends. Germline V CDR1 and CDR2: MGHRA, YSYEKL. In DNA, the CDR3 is TGCGCCAGCAGCCATGCCTACAGGGTAGACTATGGCTACACCTTC. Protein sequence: CASSHAYRVDYGYTF.

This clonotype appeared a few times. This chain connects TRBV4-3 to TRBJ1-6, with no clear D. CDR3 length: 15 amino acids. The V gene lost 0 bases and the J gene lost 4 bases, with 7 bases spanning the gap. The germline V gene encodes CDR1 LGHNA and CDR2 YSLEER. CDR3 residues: CASSQEKGYNSPLHF. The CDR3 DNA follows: TGCGCCAGCAGCCAAGAGAAAGGTTATAATTCACCCCTCCACTTT.

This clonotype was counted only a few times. CDR3 sequence reads: CASTLAGQSYNEQFF. The CDR3 nucleotides read TGTGCCAGCACACTAGCGGGCCAATCCTACAATGAGCAGTTCTTC. The chain couples TRBV6-1 to TRBJ2-1; 9 nucleotides match TRBD2. Trimming cost V 7 bases and J 1 base; bases outside gene matches: 5. The germline gives CDR1 MNHNS, CDR2 SASEGT. The CDR3 runs to 15 residues.

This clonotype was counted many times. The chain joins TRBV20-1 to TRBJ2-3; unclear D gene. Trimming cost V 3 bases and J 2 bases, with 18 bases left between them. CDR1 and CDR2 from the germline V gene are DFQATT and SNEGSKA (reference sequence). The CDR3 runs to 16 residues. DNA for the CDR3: TGCAGTGCTAGTGGGGTCCCGTCCCAGGACACAGATACGCAGTATTTT. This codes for CSASGVPSQDTDTQYF.

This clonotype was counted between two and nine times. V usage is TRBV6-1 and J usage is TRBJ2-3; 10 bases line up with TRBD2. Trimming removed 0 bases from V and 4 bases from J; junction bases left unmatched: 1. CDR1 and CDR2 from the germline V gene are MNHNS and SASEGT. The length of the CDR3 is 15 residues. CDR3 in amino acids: CASSEALAGADTQYF. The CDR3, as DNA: TGTGCCAGCAGTGAAGCGCTAGCGGGAGCAGATACGCAGTATTTT.

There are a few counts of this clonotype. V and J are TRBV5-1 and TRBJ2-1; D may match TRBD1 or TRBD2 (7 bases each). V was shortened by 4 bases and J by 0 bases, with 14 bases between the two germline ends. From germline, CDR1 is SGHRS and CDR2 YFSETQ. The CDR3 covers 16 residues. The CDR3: CASSHQGEGSYNEQFF. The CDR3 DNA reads TGCGCCAGCAGCCATCAGGGGGAGGGCTCCTACAATGAGCAGTTCTTC.

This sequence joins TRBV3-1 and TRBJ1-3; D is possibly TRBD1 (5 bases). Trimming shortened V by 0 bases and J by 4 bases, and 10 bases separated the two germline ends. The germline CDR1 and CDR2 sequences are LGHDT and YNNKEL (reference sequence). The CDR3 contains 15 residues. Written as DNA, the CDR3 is TGTGCCAGCAGCCAAGATTGGGGGGTCGGAAACACCATATATTTT. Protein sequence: CASSQDWGVGNTIYF.

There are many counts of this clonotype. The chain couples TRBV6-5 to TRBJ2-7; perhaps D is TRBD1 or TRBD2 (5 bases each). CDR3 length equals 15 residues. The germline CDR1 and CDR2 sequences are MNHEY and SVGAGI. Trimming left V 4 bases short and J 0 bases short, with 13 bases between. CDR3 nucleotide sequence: TGTGCCAGCAGTTCCCACCCGGGACGCTCCTACGAGCAGTACTTC. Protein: CASSSHPGRSYEQYF.

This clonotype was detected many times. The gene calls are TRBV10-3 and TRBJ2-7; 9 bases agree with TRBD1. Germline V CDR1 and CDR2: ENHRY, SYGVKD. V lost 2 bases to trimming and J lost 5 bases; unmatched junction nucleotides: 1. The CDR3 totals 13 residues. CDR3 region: CAISEGQGNEQYF. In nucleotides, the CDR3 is TGTGCCATCAGTGAGGGACAGGGGAACGAGCAGTACTTC.

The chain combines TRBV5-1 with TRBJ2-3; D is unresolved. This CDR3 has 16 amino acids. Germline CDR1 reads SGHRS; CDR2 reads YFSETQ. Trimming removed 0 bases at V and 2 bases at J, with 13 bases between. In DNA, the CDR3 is TGCGCCAGCAGCTTGGCCCAGGCTCTATTCACAGATACGCAGTATTTT. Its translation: CASSLAQALFTDTQYF.

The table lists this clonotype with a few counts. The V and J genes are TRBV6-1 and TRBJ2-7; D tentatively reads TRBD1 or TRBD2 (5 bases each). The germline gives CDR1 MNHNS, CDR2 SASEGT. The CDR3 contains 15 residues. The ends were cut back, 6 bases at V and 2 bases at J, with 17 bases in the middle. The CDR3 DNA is TGTGCCAGCAGGCCAGGGAGCGGACACACCTACGAGCAGTACTTC. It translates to CASRPGSGHTYEQYF.

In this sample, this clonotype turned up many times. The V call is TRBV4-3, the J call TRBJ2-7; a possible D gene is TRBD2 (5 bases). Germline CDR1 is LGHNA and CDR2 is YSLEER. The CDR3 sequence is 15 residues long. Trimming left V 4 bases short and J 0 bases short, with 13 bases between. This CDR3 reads CASSLLYRDSYEQYF. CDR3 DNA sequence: TGCGCCAGCAGCCTCCTCTACCGGGACTCCTACGAGCAGTACTTC.

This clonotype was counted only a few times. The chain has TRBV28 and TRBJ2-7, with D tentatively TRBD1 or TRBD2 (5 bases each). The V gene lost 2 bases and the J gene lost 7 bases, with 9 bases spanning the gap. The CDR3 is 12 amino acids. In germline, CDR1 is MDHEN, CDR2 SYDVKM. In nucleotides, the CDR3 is TGTGCCAGCAGTTTAGGGGGAAGGGAGCAGTACTTC. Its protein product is CASSLGGREQYF.

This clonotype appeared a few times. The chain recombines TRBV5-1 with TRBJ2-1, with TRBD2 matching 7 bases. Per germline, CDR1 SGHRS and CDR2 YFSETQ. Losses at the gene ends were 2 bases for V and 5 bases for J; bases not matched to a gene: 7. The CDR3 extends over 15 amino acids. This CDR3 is CASSFGGRAHNEQFF. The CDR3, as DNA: TGCGCCAGCAGCTTCGGGGGGAGGGCCCACAATGAGCAGTTCTTC.

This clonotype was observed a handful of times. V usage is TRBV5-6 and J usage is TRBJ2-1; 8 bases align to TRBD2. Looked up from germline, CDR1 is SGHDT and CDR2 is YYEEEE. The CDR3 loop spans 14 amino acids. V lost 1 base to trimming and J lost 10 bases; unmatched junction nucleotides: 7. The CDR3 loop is CASSLLAGGGEQFF. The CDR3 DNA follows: TGTGCCAGCAGCTTGCTAGCGGGCGGTGGCGAGCAGTTCTTC.

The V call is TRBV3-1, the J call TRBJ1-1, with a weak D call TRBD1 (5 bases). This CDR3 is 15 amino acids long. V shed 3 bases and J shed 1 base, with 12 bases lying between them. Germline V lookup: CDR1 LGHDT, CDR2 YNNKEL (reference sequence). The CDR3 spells CASSQLLGQNTEAFF. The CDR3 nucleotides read TGTGCCAGCAGCCAGCTCCTCGGACAGAACACTGAAGCTTTCTTT.

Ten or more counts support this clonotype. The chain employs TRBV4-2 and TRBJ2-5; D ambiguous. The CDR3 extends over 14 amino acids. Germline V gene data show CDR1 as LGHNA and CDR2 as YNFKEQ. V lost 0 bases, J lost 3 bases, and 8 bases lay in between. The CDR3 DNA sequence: TGTGCCAGCAGCCAAGATAATGGTAAAGAGACCCAGTACTTC. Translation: CASSQDNGKETQYF.

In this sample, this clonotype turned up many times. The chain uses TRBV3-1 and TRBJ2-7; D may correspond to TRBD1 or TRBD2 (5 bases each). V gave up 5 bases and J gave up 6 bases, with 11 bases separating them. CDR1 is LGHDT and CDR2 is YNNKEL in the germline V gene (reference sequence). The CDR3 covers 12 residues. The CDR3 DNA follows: TGTGCCAGCAGCTCCTTTGGGGGCGAGCAGTACTTC. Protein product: CASSSFGGEQYF.

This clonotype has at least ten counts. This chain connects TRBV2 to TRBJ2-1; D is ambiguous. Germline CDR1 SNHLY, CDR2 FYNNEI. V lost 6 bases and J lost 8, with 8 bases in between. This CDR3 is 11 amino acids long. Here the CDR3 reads CASSSLDEQFF. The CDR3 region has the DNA TGTGCCAGCAGCTCTTTGGATGAGCAGTTCTTC.